The 17 T cell receptor beta chains presented below share a single source sample, sequenced in a study of blood T cell repertoires in COVID-19. Produced via immunoSEQ multiplex PCR; TCRdb's table is partial and in-frame only. The data show about 120,000 clones, with 90% seen just once and 3.5% to 5% held by the top ten. The sample comprised peripheral blood. Every receptor here comes from a man aged 60 to 69 with COVID-19, enrolled during active disease.

The chain is built from TRBV7-8 and TRBJ1-3; TRBD1 matches 7 bases. CDR1 and CDR2 from the germline V gene are SGHVS and FQNEAQ. J was trimmed by 7 bases and V by 5 bases; bases with no gene match: 8. The CDR3 is made up of 14 amino acids. The CDR3 DNA reads as TGTGCCAGCAGCCCCCGGGACAGAGGTAACACCATATATTTT. It encodes CASSPRDRGNTIYF.

This chain links TRBV11-3 with TRBJ2-7, with 9 positions matching TRBD2. Germline V lookup: CDR1 SGHNT, CDR2 YENEEA. The CDR3 has 15 residues. The trim removed 0 bases at V and 7 bases at J, leaving 7 bases unmatched. CDR3 coding DNA: TGTGCCAGCAGCTTAGATTTGACTAGCGGCCTGGAGCAGTACTTC. Residues: CASSLDLTSGLEQYF.

The rearrangement links TRBV24-1 to TRBJ2-2; 15 bases map to TRBD2. The V and J ends lost 6 bases and 3 bases, in that order; junction bases with no gene match: 22. The length of the CDR3 is 23 residues. The germline V gene has CDR1 KGHDR and CDR2 SFDVKD. The CDR3 region is CATSLGRSAAGLAGGPYTGELFF. The CDR3 nucleotides are TGTGCCACCAGTTTAGGTCGTTCAGCAGCAGGACTAGCGGGAGGGCCCTACACCGGGGAGCTGTTTTTT.

The chain joins TRBV15 to TRBJ2-3, with a tentative D call TRBD2 (6 bases). The CDR3 is 14 residues long. The germline V gene encodes CDR1 LNHNV and CDR2 YYDKDF (reference sequence). Deletions cut 0 bases from V and 3 bases from J, with 7 bases between. The CDR3 loop reads CATSRDLATDTQYF. CDR3 nucleotides: TGTGCCACCAGCAGAGACCTAGCGACAGATACGCAGTATTTT.

The chain is built from TRBV4-2 and TRBJ2-7; 12 positions match TRBD2. The CDR3 spans 16 residues. V was pared by 0 bases and J by 4 bases, with 4 bases of the junction left unmatched. Germline CDR1 is LGHNA and CDR2 is YNFKEQ. CDR3 region: CASSQEASGRGYEQYF. The DNA of the CDR3 is TGTGCCAGCAGCCAAGAGGCTAGCGGGAGGGGTTACGAGCAGTACTTC.

The genes are TRBV5-1 and TRBJ2-1, with a weak D call TRBD2 (6 bases). Trimming cost V 4 bases and J 9 bases, with 14 bases left between them. The CDR3 extends over 13 amino acids. Germline CDR1 is SGHRS and CDR2 is YFSETQ. The CDR3: CASSLGRGGEQFF. The CDR3 bases are TGCGCCAGCAGCCTAGGGCGGGGTGGTGAGCAGTTCTTC.

This clone was picked up one time. The J gene is TRBJ1-6, the V gene TRBV7-9, with no clear D. V dropped 1 base and J dropped 10 bases, with 11 bases sitting between them. Germline V CDR1 and CDR2: SEHNR, FQNEAQ (reference sequence). This CDR3 is 14 amino acids long. The CDR3 nucleotides read TGTGCCAGCAGCTTAGAGATAAGCGGGTCACCCCTCCACTTT. This codes for CASSLEISGSPLHF.

The chain combines TRBV24-1 with TRBJ2-7; TRBD1 agrees at 10 bases. Germline loops: CDR1 KGHDR, CDR2 SFDVKD. The CDR3 is made up of 16 amino acids. After removal of 3 bases from V and 5 bases from J, the junction contained 9 bases not matched to a gene. The CDR3 DNA is TGTGCCACCAGTGATCCCCGACAGGGGGCTCGGGACGAGCAGTACTTC. Protein sequence: CATSDPRQGARDEQYF.

The V gene is TRBV5-1, the J gene TRBJ2-7; TRBD1 matches at 7 bases. The V gene end was trimmed by 4 bases and the J gene end by 1 base; junction bases not matched to a gene: 5. The CDR3 consists of 14 residues. CDR1 and CDR2 from the germline V gene are SGHRS and YFSETQ. The CDR3 region has the DNA TGCGCCAGCAGCAAAGGGGACAGTTCCTACGAGCAGTACTTC. Its protein product is CASSKGDSSYEQYF.

The chain has TRBV18 and TRBJ2-7; D gene unclear. V lost 2 bases to trimming and J lost 1 base, with 12 bases between them. This CDR3 is 15 amino acids long. The germline V gene has CDR1 KGHSH and CDR2 LQKENI. The CDR3 DNA reads TGTGCCAGCTCACCATCCCCGGAGACTTCCTACGAGCAGTACTTC. It specifies CASSPSPETSYEQYF. The variable domain in full, completed from reference TRBV18 and TRBJ2-7, reads NAGVMQNPRHLVRRRGQEARLRCSPMKGHSHVYWYRQLPEEGLKFMVYLQKENIIDESGMPKERFSAEFPKEGPSILRIQQVVRGDSAAYFCASSPSPETSYEQYFGPGTRLTVT.

This chain links TRBV19 with TRBJ1-2; D unresolved. Germline assignment: CDR1 LNHDA and CDR2 SQIVND (reference sequence). CDR3 length: 14 amino acids. V was trimmed by 2 bases and J by 2 bases, leaving 9 bases between them. The CDR3 DNA is TGTGCCAGTAGTATAAACCCGGTCAACTATGGCTACACCTTC. Translated: CASSINPVNYGYTF.

This clone has just a few counts. This chain links TRBV19 with TRBJ1-2; 7 bases line up with TRBD1. Germline CDR1 reads LNHDA; CDR2 reads SQIVND (reference sequence). V shed 3 bases, J shed 3 bases, and the junction held 1 base outside the gene matches. This CDR3 is built from 13 residues. The CDR3 nucleotides read TGTGCCAGTAGTATCACAGGGGACTATGGCTACACCTTC. Translation: CASSITGDYGYTF.

The chain joins TRBV29-1 to TRBJ1-2, with 10 bases aligning to TRBD1. The J segment lost 8 bases and the V segment lost 3 bases, leaving 9 bases of the junction unmatched. Germline V CDR1 and CDR2: SQVTM, ANQGSEA. The CDR3 extends over 14 amino acids. The CDR3 sequence: CSVDPQTGGTGYTF. DNA for the CDR3: TGCAGCGTTGACCCCCAGACAGGGGGCACAGGCTACACCTTC. Based on the CDR3 plus reference TRBV29-1 and TRBJ1-2, the full variable domain is SAVISQKPSRDICQRGTSLTIQCQVDSQVTMMFWYRQQPGQSLTLIATANQGSEATYESGFVIDKFPISRPNLTFSTLTVSNMSPEDSSIYLCSVDPQTGGTGYTFGSGTRLTVV.

V is TRBV19 and J is TRBJ1-1; 12 bases agree with TRBD1. This CDR3 is 13 amino acids long. CDR1 is LNHDA and CDR2 is SQIVND in the germline V gene (reference sequence). The junction had 2 bases not matched to a gene; V was cut back by 6 bases and J by 6 bases. The CDR3 loop is CASRGQGAAEAFF. CDR3 DNA sequence: TGTGCCAGTAGGGGACAGGGGGCCGCTGAAGCTTTCTTT.

The V gene is TRBV9, the J gene TRBJ2-1; D perhaps matches TRBD2 (6 bases). The CDR3 sequence is 14 residues long. V lost 6 bases and J lost 5, with 15 bases in between. Germline V gene sequence: CDR1 SGDLS, CDR2 YYNGEE. This chain's CDR3 is CASKPGRGNNEQFF. As DNA, the CDR3 is TGTGCCAGCAAGCCCGGGAGAGGGAACAATGAGCAGTTCTTC. The full variable domain, rest sourced from reference TRBV9 and TRBJ2-1, is DSGVTQTPKHLITATGQRVTLRCSPRSGDLSVYWYQQSLDQGLQFLIQYYNGEERAKGNILERFSAQQFPDLHSELNLSSLELGDSALYFCASKPGRGNNEQFFGPGTRLTVL.

The table lists this clone with a few counts. The chain joins TRBV9 to TRBJ2-7; the match to TRBD1 covers 7 bases. Germline CDR1 reads SGDLS; CDR2 reads YYNGEE. V trimming: 1 base; J trimming: 6 bases; junction bases outside the gene matches: 10. The CDR3 spans 15 residues. As DNA, the CDR3 is TGTGCCAGCAGCGTATCGGGGACAGCGTCCGCCGAGCAGTACTTC. This gives the protein CASSVSGTASAEQYF.

V usage is TRBV2 and J usage is TRBJ2-5; 8 bases are shared with TRBD2. Germline CDR1 and CDR2: SNHLY and FYNNEI. Trimming took 1 base from V and 4 from J; bases not matched to a gene: 5. The CDR3 contains 15 residues. The CDR3 region is CASSEEAGDGETQYF. The CDR3 nucleotides are TGTGCCAGCAGTGAAGAAGCGGGAGACGGAGAGACCCAGTACTTC.